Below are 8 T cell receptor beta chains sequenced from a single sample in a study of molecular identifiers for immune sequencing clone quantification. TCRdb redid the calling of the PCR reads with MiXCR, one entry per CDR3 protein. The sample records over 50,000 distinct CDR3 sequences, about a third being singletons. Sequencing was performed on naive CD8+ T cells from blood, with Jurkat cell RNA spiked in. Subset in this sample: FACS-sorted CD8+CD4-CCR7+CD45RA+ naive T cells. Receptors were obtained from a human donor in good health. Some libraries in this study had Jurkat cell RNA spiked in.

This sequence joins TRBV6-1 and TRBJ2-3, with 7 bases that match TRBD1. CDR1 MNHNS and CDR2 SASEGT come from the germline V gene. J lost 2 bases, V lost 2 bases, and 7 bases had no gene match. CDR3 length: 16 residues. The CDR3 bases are TGTGCCAGCAGTGAACGGCGACAGGGTCACACAGATACGCAGTATTTT. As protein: CASSERRQGHTDTQYF.

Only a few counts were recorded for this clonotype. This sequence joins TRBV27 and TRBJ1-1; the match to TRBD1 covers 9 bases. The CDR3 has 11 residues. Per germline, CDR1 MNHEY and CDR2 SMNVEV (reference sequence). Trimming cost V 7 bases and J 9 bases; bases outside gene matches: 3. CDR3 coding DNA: TGTGCCAGCACCGGGACAGGGCAAGCTTTCTTT. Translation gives CASTGTGQAFF.

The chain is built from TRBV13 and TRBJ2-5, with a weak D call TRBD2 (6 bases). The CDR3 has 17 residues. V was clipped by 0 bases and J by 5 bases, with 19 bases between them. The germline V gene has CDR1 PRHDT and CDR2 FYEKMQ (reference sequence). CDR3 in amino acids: CASSLGRGFGTSETQYF. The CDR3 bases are TGTGCCAGCAGCTTAGGCCGAGGTTTTGGGACTTCGGAGACCCAGTACTTC. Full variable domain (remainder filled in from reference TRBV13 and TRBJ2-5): AAGVIQSPRHLIKEKRETATLKCYPIPRHDTVYWYQQGPGQDPQFLISFYEKMQSDKGSIPDRFSAQQFSDYHSELNMSSLELGDSALYFCASSLGRGFGTSETQYFGPGTRLLVL.

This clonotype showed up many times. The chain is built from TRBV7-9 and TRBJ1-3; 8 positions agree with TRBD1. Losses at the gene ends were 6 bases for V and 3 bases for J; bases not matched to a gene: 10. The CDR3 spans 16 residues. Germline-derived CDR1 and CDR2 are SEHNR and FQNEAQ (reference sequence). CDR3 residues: CASSSGGQAIGNTIYF. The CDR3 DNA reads TGTGCCAGCAGTTCCGGGGGACAGGCTATTGGAAACACCATATATTTT.

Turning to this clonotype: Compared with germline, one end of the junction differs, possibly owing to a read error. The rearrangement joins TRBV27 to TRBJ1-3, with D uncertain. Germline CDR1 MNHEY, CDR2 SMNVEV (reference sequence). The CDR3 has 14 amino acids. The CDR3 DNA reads TGTGCCAGCAGTTTAACTAACATAGGAAACACCAAATATTTT. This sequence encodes CASSLTNIGNTKYF.

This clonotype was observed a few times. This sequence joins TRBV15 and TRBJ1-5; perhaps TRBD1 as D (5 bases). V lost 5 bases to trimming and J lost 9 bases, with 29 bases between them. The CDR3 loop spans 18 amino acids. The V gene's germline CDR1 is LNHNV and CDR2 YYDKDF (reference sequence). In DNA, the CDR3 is TGTGCCACCAGCTCAGACGGCAGGGACTATCTCCTGACTCTGCCCCAGCATTTT. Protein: CATSSDGRDYLLTLPQHF.

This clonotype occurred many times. DNA of the CDR3: TGTGCCAGTAGTATAGGGATCGTTAGCACAGATACGCAGTATTTT. Residues: CASSIGIVSTDTQYF. The chain carries TRBV19 and TRBJ2-3; D remains ambiguous. This CDR3 has 15 residues. The V end was cut by 1 base, the J end by 0 bases, with 8 bases between. From germline, CDR1 is LNHDA and CDR2 SQIVND (reference sequence). The full variable domain, completed using reference TRBV19 and TRBJ2-3, is DGGITQSPKYLFRKEGQNVTLSCEQNLNHDAMYWYRQDPGQGLRLIYYSQIVNDFQKGDIAEGYSVSREKKESFPLTVTSAQKNPTAFYLCASSIGIVSTDTQYFGPGTRLTVL.

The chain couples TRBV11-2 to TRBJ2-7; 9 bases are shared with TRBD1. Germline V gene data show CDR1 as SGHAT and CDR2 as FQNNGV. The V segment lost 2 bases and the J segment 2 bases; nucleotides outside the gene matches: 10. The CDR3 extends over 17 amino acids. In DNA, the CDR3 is TGTGCCAGCAGCTTATTCTATCGGGGACAGGGAACCTACGAGCAGTACTTC. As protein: CASSLFYRGQGTYEQYF.